Detailed here is one T cell receptor beta chain. The antigen remains unidentified. This CDR3 contains 13 residues. Looked up from germline, CDR1 is LNHDA and CDR2 is SQIVND (reference sequence). Trimming stripped 5 bases from V and 6 bases from J, with 8 bases between. This sample was taken from a study of OX40 agonist ivuxolimab in advanced cancers. Study-wide background: The dose-escalation cohort had hepatocellular carcinoma, melanoma, renal cell or head and neck cancer.

Sequencing used immunoSEQ multiplex PCR; TCRdb keeps in-frame clones, though not all of them. The table shows roughly 70,000 clones, with roughly 85% occurring only once. Points from the study as a whole: Certain nonresponding patients likewise had low normalized T-cell clonal expansion.

The receptor was isolated from an adult with an advanced solid tumor such as melanoma, head and neck, liver or kidney cancer. Sample: CD4+ or CD8+ T cells sorted from blood, taken in a trial of the OX40 agonist ivuxolimab. The rearrangement joins TRBV19 to TRBJ2-6; D not resolved. CDR3 loop: CASSWALANVLTF. Here the CDR3 DNA reads TGTGCCAGTAGTTGGGCTTTGGCCAACGTCCTGACTTTC.